One sample yielded the 18 T cell receptor beta chains listed below, sequenced in a study of beta chain features in type 1 diabetes. Expressed TCRB transcripts were sequenced after all isolated RNA was converted to cDNA. The protocol was immunoSEQ multiplex PCR, while the TCRdb copy is restricted to in-frame clones and leaves out a portion. This table holds 120,000 to 150,000 clones, about 10% found once. The sequenced material came from naive CD4+ T cells from blood. Receptors originate from a young man in good health.

The chain uses TRBV9 and TRBJ2-3; D perhaps matches TRBD2 (5 bases). Germline assignment: CDR1 SGDLS and CDR2 YYNGEE. V dropped 3 bases and J dropped 0 bases, with 14 bases sitting between them. This CDR3 spans 16 amino acids. The CDR3: CASSAGGSGSTDTQYF. For the CDR3, the DNA is TGTGCCAGCAGCGCTGGCGGAAGCGGTAGCACAGATACGCAGTATTTT. Complete variable domain (other parts from reference TRBV9 and TRBJ2-3): DSGVTQTPKHLITATGQRVTLRCSPRSGDLSVYWYQQSLDQGLQFLIQYYNGEERAKGNILERFSAQQFPDLHSELNLSSLELGDSALYFCASSAGGSGSTDTQYFGPGTRLTVL.

This clone occurred once. The chain uses TRBV6-5 and TRBJ2-3; maybe TRBD1 (5 bases). Germline V gene sequence: CDR1 MNHEY, CDR2 SVGAGI. Trimming took off 5 bases at V and 1 base at J, with 13 bases between the two ends. The CDR3 is 15 residues long. Written as DNA, the CDR3 is TGTGCCAGCAGTCCAACCGGACACCGCACAGATACGCAGTATTTT. The encoded protein is CASSPTGHRTDTQYF.

This clone was counted a few times. The chain is built from TRBV7-2 and TRBJ1-3; D is undetermined. The CDR3 length is 15 residues. V lost 3 bases, J lost 2 bases, and 11 bases lay in between. Germline values: CDR1 SGHTA, CDR2 FQGNSA. CDR3 sequence: CASSLAAPPGNTIYF. In DNA form, the CDR3 reads TGTGCCAGCAGCTTGGCGGCTCCCCCTGGAAACACCATATATTTT.

The chain carries TRBV10-3 and TRBJ2-2; 7 bases fit TRBD2. This CDR3 is 16 amino acids long. J gave up 1 base and V 1 base, and 3 bases lay outside the gene matches. Germline CDR1 and CDR2: ENHRY and SYGVKD. CDR3 protein: CAISELRGGNTGELFF. The CDR3 DNA is TGTGCCATCAGTGAGTTACGCGGGGGGAACACCGGGGAGCTGTTTTTT.

The chain carries TRBV9 and TRBJ2-2, with D perhaps TRBD1 (5 bases). V lost 3 bases and J 6 bases, leaving 12 bases between the germline ends. Germline V CDR1 and CDR2: SGDLS, YYNGEE. This CDR3 spans 14 amino acids. Here the CDR3 DNA reads TGTGCCAGCAGCGCTTTAGGGGATCCCGGGGAGCTGTTTTTT. This translates into CASSALGDPGELFF.

V is TRBV27 and J is TRBJ2-3; a weak D match, TRBD1 (5 bases). Trimming removed 2 bases at V and 0 bases at J, with 21 bases between. Germline V gene data show CDR1 as MNHEY and CDR2 as SMNVEV (reference sequence). The CDR3 is made up of 19 amino acids. CDR3 protein: CASSLRWVRGQTSTDTQYF. The CDR3 DNA reads as TGTGCCAGCAGTTTAAGATGGGTTAGGGGCCAGACTAGCACAGATACGCAGTATTTT.

The chain recombines TRBV9 with TRBJ2-2, with a tentative D call TRBD2 (5 bases). The ends were cut back, 0 bases at V and 1 base at J, with 10 bases in the middle. CDR3 length equals 16 residues. Germline assignment: CDR1 SGDLS and CDR2 YYNGEE. In DNA, the CDR3 is TGTGCCAGCAGCGTAGGAAGGACTCAGAACACCGGGGAGCTGTTTTTT. Translation gives CASSVGRTQNTGELFF.

The chain recombines TRBV2 with TRBJ2-2, with TRBD1 as a possible D gene (6 bases). Per germline, CDR1 SNHLY and CDR2 FYNNEI. The ends were cut back, 6 bases at V and 4 bases at J, with 12 bases in the middle. This CDR3 region has 14 residues. The CDR3 bases are TGTGCCAGCAGGGGGACAATAATCACCGGGGAGCTGTTTTTT. Translated: CASRGTIITGELFF.

The rearrangement uses TRBV2 and TRBJ1-2; D unresolved. The V gene's germline CDR1 is SNHLY and CDR2 FYNNEI. This CDR3 is 14 amino acids long. Trimming left V 5 bases short and J 8 bases short, with 18 bases between. CDR3 nucleotides: TGTGCCAGCAGTTCCCAATATACGATGGGCGGCTACACCTTC. It codes for CASSSQYTMGGYTF.

V is TRBV7-6 and J is TRBJ2-5; 8 nucleotides line up with TRBD1. After removal of 5 bases from V and 13 bases from J, the junction contained 9 bases not matched to a gene. Per the germline V gene, CDR1 is SGHVS and CDR2 is FNYEAQ. This CDR3 is 12 amino acids long. DNA for the CDR3: TGTGCCAGCAGCCAGAGGGACAGGCCTTTGTACTTC. It specifies CASSQRDRPLYF.

V gene TRBV5-1 combines with J gene TRBJ2-1, with 10 bases identical to TRBD1. CDR1 and CDR2 (germline): SGHRS, YFSETQ. Trimming took 2 bases from V and 8 from J; bases not matched to a gene: 1. The CDR3 has 13 amino acids. CDR3 coding DNA: TGCGCCAGCAGCTTAGGACAGGGGGATGAGCAGTTCTTC. Its translation: CASSLGQGDEQFF.

This clone occurred a few times. V gene TRBV7-2 combines with J gene TRBJ2-2; perhaps TRBD2 as D (7 bases). The V end was cut by 5 bases, the J end by 3 bases, with 19 bases between. Germline V gene sequence: CDR1 SGHTA, CDR2 FQGNSA. This CDR3 has 17 amino acids. The CDR3 reads CASSSSKGGAYTGELFF. CDR3 in DNA: TGTGCCAGCAGCAGTTCTAAAGGGGGGGCTTACACCGGGGAGCTGTTTTTT.

V gene TRBV19 combines with J gene TRBJ1-5; D may be TRBD1 (5 bases). The V gene's germline CDR1 is LNHDA and CDR2 SQIVND (reference sequence). This CDR3 spans 14 amino acids. Trimming removed 3 bases at V and 3 bases at J, with 9 bases between. The CDR3 DNA reads as TGTGCCAGTAGTATCACAGGTAACAATCAGCCCCAGCATTTT. This translates into CASSITGNNQPQHF.

This clone has only a few counts. The V and J genes are TRBV4-3 and TRBJ1-1; D gene unclear. Per the germline V gene, CDR1 is LGHNA and CDR2 is YSLEER. The CDR3 is 13 amino acids. Trimming removed 6 bases at V and 0 bases at J, with 8 bases between. The CDR3 DNA is TGCGCCAGCAGTGAGGGCGTGAACACTGAAGCTTTCTTT. It encodes CASSEGVNTEAFF.

V and J are TRBV15 and TRBJ2-3; D gene unclear. The CDR3 is made up of 13 amino acids. The V gene's germline CDR1 is LNHNV and CDR2 YYDKDF (reference sequence). V was cut by 5 bases and J by 2 bases, with 8 bases left in between. CDR3: CATSPYVTDTQYF. The CDR3 nucleotides are TGTGCCACCAGCCCCTACGTCACAGATACGCAGTATTTT.

In its sample, this clone was seen many times. V and J are TRBV6-6 and TRBJ1-6, with a possible D match to TRBD1 (5 bases). V was cut by 8 bases and J by 8 bases, with 13 bases left in between. Germline V gene sequence: CDR1 MNHNY, CDR2 SVGAGI (reference sequence). This CDR3 contains 13 residues. This chain's CDR3 is CASLQDLDSPLHF. The CDR3 DNA reads TGTGCCAGCCTACAGGATCTCGATTCACCCCTCCACTTT.

In its sample, this clone was seen a few times. This chain links TRBV28 with TRBJ1-3; D is perhaps TRBD1 (6 bases). Germline loops: CDR1 MDHEN, CDR2 SYDVKM. This CDR3 is built from 15 residues. The V end was cut by 4 bases, the J end by 4 bases, with 14 bases between. The CDR3 is CASSSHGGLGNTIYF. The CDR3 nucleotides are TGTGCCAGCAGTTCCCACGGGGGGCTCGGAAACACCATATATTTT.

Only a few counts were recorded for this clone. The CDR3 coding sequence is TGTGCCAGCAGGGAGGGGGGGCCCCCCTCCTACGAGCAGTACTTC. Translated, it gives CASREGGPPSYEQYF. The chain couples TRBV7-2 to TRBJ2-7; possible D gene TRBD2, 7 bases. Germline assignment: CDR1 SGHTA and CDR2 FQGNSA. The ends were cut back, 6 bases at V and 0 bases at J, with 15 bases in the middle. This CDR3 is 15 amino acids long.